The 22 T cell receptor beta chains given below trace back to one sample, sequenced in a study of blood T cells in healthy people across ages. A J-beta primer mix and a sample-barcoded 5' primer were used in a second PCR of roughly 7 to 12 cycles. MiXCR, run by TCRdb on the 5' RACE reads, gives a single entry per CDR3 protein. The repertoire includes 800,000 to 1,300,000 distinct CDR3 sequences, about 23% of them detected once, and approximately 0.71% sits in the top ten. These data were also filed under a second study, of T cells of mothers and their children.

Sequenced material: blood. These receptors originate from a girl between 2 and 10 years old in good health.

V gene TRBV10-1 combines with J gene TRBJ2-1; D not resolved. CDR1 is WNHNN, CDR2 SYGVQD, per germline (reference sequence). V lost 2 bases and J lost 0, with 17 bases in between. This CDR3 is built from 18 residues. The CDR3 sequence: CASSERSGRISSYNEQFF. Here the CDR3 DNA reads TGCGCCAGCAGTGAGAGAAGTGGGCGAATTAGCTCCTACAATGAGCAGTTCTTC.

The chain carries TRBV4-1 and TRBJ1-1, with a weak D call TRBD1 (5 bases). The CDR3 has 16 amino acids. The V gene lost 2 bases and the J gene lost 4 bases, with 17 bases spanning the gap. Germline V gives CDR1 MGHRA, CDR2 YSYEKL. The CDR3 loop reads CASSQHLGGRSTEAFF. The CDR3 nucleotides are TGCGCCAGCAGCCAACACCTCGGGGGTAGAAGCACTGAAGCTTTCTTT.

V gene TRBV28 combines with J gene TRBJ1-4, with TRBD1 matching over 12 bases. The CDR3 sequence is 17 residues long. After removal of 5 bases from V and 7 bases from J, the junction contained 11 bases not matched to a gene. Germline V gene lookup returns CDR1 MDHEN and CDR2 SYDVKM. The CDR3 region has the DNA TGTGCCAGCAGTCCCCGGGACAGGGGGCGCCGGGGTGAAAAACTGTTTTTT. Amino acids: CASSPRDRGRRGEKLFF. Full variable domain (missing parts from reference TRBV28 and TRBJ1-4): DVKVTQSSRYLVKRTGEKVFLECVQDMDHENMFWYRQDPGLGLRLIYFSYDVKMKEKGDIPEGYSVSREKKERFSLILESASTNQTSMYLCASSPRDRGRRGEKLFFGSGTQLSVL.

Regarding this clonotype: One end of the junction does not line up with germline, which may come from a read error. This rearrangement joins TRBV6-2 or TRBV6-3 to TRBJ2-3; 7 bases match TRBD2. Germline values: CDR1 MNHEY, CDR2 SVGEGT. CDR3 length: 15 residues. CDR3 amino acids: CASSDRSTSTDMQYF. In nucleotides, the CDR3 is TGTGCCAGCAGCGACAGATCGACTAGCACAGATATGCAGTATTTT.

V usage is TRBV7-2 and J usage is TRBJ2-1, with D possibly being TRBD2 (6 bases). Germline V lookup: CDR1 SGHTA, CDR2 FQGNSA. The CDR3 has 16 amino acids. V was pared by 1 base and J by 11 bases, with 21 bases between. CDR3 DNA: TGTGCCAGCAGCTTAGTCACGGTTAGGCTAGCGAATAAGCAGTTCTTC. This gives the protein CASSLVTVRLANKQFF.

Only a few counts were recorded for this clonotype. CDR3 coding DNA: TGTGCCAGCAGTTTAAGGCGGGATAATGAGCAGTTCTTC. The encoded protein is CASSLRRDNEQFF. This chain links TRBV27 with TRBJ2-1; tentatively, D is TRBD2 (6 bases). V lost 2 bases and J lost 7, with 9 bases in between. CDR1 is MNHEY and CDR2 is SMNVEV in the germline V gene (reference sequence). This CDR3 has 13 residues.

V and J are TRBV20-1 and TRBJ2-1; perhaps TRBD2 as D (5 bases). The CDR3 is made up of 14 amino acids. CDR1 and CDR2 from the germline V gene are DFQATT and SNEGSKA (reference sequence). V lost 5 bases to trimming and J lost 9 bases, with 20 bases between them. The CDR3 loop is CSAASGRSPVEQFF. As DNA, the CDR3 is TGCAGTGCTGCGAGCGGCCGATCTCCAGTTGAGCAGTTCTTC.

V usage is TRBV7-8 and J usage is TRBJ2-5, with TRBD2 identical over 7 bases. V lost 1 base to trimming and J lost 5 bases; unmatched junction nucleotides: 4. The CDR3 is 14 amino acids. Germline loops: CDR1 SGHVS, CDR2 FQNEAQ. In DNA form, the CDR3 reads TGTGCCAGCAGCTTAGAAGCGGGGTGGGAGACCCAGTACTTC. It yields the protein CASSLEAGWETQYF.

As concerns this clonotype: An end of the junction does not agree with germline; a read error may underlie this. V usage is TRBV4-1 and J usage is TRBJ2-7; D is undetermined. CDR1 MGHRA and CDR2 YSYEKL come from the germline V gene. The CDR3 is 11 residues long. As DNA, the CDR3 is TGCGCCAGCGGCCAAGACCTAGAGCAGTGCTTC. Amino acid sequence: CASGQDLEQCF.

This chain joins TRBV29-1 and TRBJ2-5; D may be TRBD1 or TRBD2 (6 bases each). CDR1 is SQVTM, CDR2 ANQGSEA, per germline. V was cut by 5 bases and J by 1 base, with 11 bases left in between. This CDR3 is 13 amino acids long. The CDR3 nucleotides are TGCAGCGTTCTAGGGGGGCTCCAAGAGACCCAGTACTTC. This codes for CSVLGGLQETQYF.

The V gene is TRBV29-1, the J gene TRBJ2-1, with D maybe TRBD2 (5 bases). V lost 7 bases, J lost 1 base, and 11 bases lay in between. Germline assignment: CDR1 SQVTM and CDR2 ANQGSEA. There are 13 residues in the CDR3. CDR3 DNA sequence: TGCAGCGGCCTAGCCATATCCTACAATGAGCAGTTCTTC. Translating gives CSGLAISYNEQFF.

The chain has TRBV7-9 and TRBJ2-7; D possibly corresponds to TRBD1 (6 bases). The DNA end lines up better with TRBJ2-5; the J call may be wrong. This CDR3 region has 13 residues. From germline, CDR1 is SEHNR and CDR2 FQNEAQ (reference sequence). The CDR3 region is CASNRQDQETQYF. The CDR3 DNA is TGTGCCAGCAACCGACAGGATCAAGAGACCCAGTACTTC.

The CDR3 nucleotides read TGTGCCAGCAGTTTTAGGGACGATGAGCAGTTCTTC. It specifies CASSFRDDEQFF. The chain uses TRBV12-3 or TRBV12-4 and TRBJ2-5; either TRBD1 or TRBD2 may supply D (5 bases each). The J call may be mistaken, given a closer DNA end match to TRBJ2-1. The CDR3 extends over 12 amino acids.

The chain is built from TRBV5-5 and TRBJ2-1; 7 nucleotides align to TRBD1. After removal of 4 bases from V and 1 base from J, the junction contained 5 bases not matched to a gene. Germline CDR1 SGHKS, CDR2 YYEKEE (reference sequence). This CDR3 has 15 residues. CDR3 region: CASSQGQTSYNEQFF. The CDR3 DNA is TGTGCCAGCAGCCAGGGACAGACTTCCTACAATGAGCAGTTCTTC.

The chain employs TRBV9 and TRBJ2-5, with 8 positions matching TRBD2. The J call may not be correct, given that the DNA end is closer to TRBJ2-7. Germline CDR1 reads SGDLS; CDR2 reads YYNGEE. The CDR3 contains 15 residues. CDR3 amino acids: CASSPWREDGYEQYF. DNA for the CDR3: TGTGCCAGCAGCCCGTGGCGGGAGGATGGATACGAGCAGTACTTC.

This clonotype was seen a few times. This chain uses TRBV15 with TRBJ1-2; TRBD1 matches 9 bases. The CDR3 is 15 amino acids. Germline V gives CDR1 LNHNV, CDR2 YYDKDF (reference sequence). Trimming removed 3 bases from V and 4 bases from J; junction bases left unmatched: 6. The CDR3 is CATSRTGGDTYGYTF. The CDR3 DNA reads as TGTGCCACCAGCAGGACAGGGGGGGATACCTATGGCTACACCTTC.

The chain recombines TRBV4-2 with TRBJ2-7, with D tentatively TRBD1 (5 bases). The length of the CDR3 is 17 residues. Germline V gene lookup returns CDR1 LGHNA and CDR2 YNFKEQ. V was trimmed by 3 bases and J by 4 bases, leaving 22 bases between them. The CDR3 bases are TGTGCCAGCAGCCACCTGGCTCTAGGCAGGGTCAATTACGAGCAGTACTTC. Its protein product is CASSHLALGRVNYEQYF.

The chain uses TRBV3-1 and TRBJ1-2, with D perhaps matching TRBD1 (5 bases). V lost 3 bases to trimming and J lost 7 bases, with 12 bases between them. Germline V gives CDR1 LGHDT, CDR2 YNNKEL (reference sequence). The CDR3 has 13 residues. The CDR3 DNA follows: TGTGCCAGCAGCCAGGGGGAGACGGGTGGCTACACCTTC. Amino acid sequence: CASSQGETGGYTF. Combining the CDR3 with reference TRBV3-1 and TRBJ1-2 gives the whole variable domain DTAVSQTPKYLVTQMGNDKSIKCEQNLGHDTMYWYKQDSKKFLKIMFSYNNKELIINETVPNRFSPKSPDKAHLNLHINSLELGDSAVYFCASSQGETGGYTFGSGTRLTVV.

This clonotype was seen a handful of times. J is TRBJ2-2 and V is TRBV4-1, with 11 bases lining up with TRBD1. CDR1 is MGHRA, CDR2 YSYEKL, per germline. V dropped 2 bases and J dropped 3; count of bases not matched to a gene: 2. This CDR3 has 16 residues. The CDR3 sequence: CASSQWTGGDTGELFF. In nucleotides, the CDR3 is TGCGCCAGCAGCCAATGGACAGGGGGCGACACCGGGGAGCTGTTTTTT.

This clonotype has more than one count but fewer than ten. The V gene is TRBV12-5, the J gene TRBJ1-2; D gene unclear. CDR1 and CDR2 from the germline V gene are LGHNT and FRNRAP. Between the trimmed V and J ends, which lost 1 base and 8 bases, there was a span of 11 bases. The CDR3 spans 13 residues. CDR3 residues: CASGLATSGGYTF. CDR3 bases: TGTGCTAGTGGTTTGGCGACATCGGGGGGCTACACCTTC.

The chain carries TRBV7-3 and TRBJ2-1; D is uncertain. Trimming cost V 4 bases and J 2 bases, with 9 bases left between them. Looked up from germline, CDR1 is SGHTA and CDR2 is FQGTGA. The CDR3 length is 14 residues. CDR3 loop: CASSSVFPYNEQFF. In nucleotides, the CDR3 is TGTGCCAGCAGCTCGGTTTTCCCCTACAATGAGCAGTTCTTC.

V usage is TRBV3-1 and J usage is TRBJ2-5; D call uncertain. The DNA matches TRBJ2-7 better at its end, which makes the J call doubtful. Germline lookup yields CDR1 LGHDT and CDR2 YNNKEL (reference sequence). The CDR3 contains 15 residues. The chain's CDR3 is CASSQVLVGPGEQYF. The CDR3 DNA follows: TGTGCCAGCAGCCAAGTATTAGTAGGGCCCGGCGAGCAGTACTTC.